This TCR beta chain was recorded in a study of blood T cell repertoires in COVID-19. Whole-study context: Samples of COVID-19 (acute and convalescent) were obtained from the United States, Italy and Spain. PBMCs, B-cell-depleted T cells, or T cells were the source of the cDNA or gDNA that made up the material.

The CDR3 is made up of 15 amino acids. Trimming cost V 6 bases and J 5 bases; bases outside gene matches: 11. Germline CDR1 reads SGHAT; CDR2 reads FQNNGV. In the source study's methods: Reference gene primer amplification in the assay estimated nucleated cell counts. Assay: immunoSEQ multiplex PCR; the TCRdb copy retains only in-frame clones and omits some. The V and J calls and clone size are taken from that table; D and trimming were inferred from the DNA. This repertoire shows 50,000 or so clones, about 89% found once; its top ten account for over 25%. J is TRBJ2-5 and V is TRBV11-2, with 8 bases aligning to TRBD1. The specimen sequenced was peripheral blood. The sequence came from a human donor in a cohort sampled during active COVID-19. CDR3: CASSSFTGGGETQYF. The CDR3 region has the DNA TGTGCCAGCAGTTCCTTTACAGGGGGTGGCGAGACCCAGTACTTC. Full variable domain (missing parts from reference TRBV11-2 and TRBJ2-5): EAGVAQSPRYKIIEKRQSVAFWCNPISGHATLYWYQQILGQGPKLLIQFQNNGVVDDSQLPKDRFSAERLKGVDSTLKIQPAKLEDSAVYLCASSSFTGGGETQYFGPGTRLLVL.